The present entry profiles one T cell receptor (beta chain) with its context. Its antigen is undetermined. Repertoires were generated with immunoSEQ multiplex PCR, while TCRdb's copy carries only in-frame clones and drops some. The sample includes 25,000 to 30,000 clones, nearly 80% seen only once; the top ten take under 7%. With the ViraFEST assay, the study expanded antigen-specific CD4+ T cells using viral peptide pools, then sequenced them. Having been cultured for 10 days, the cells underwent CD4+ T cell isolation. Either the mRNA-1273 or the BNT162b2 vaccine was given to participants as two doses. This sample is part of a study of vaccination effects on CD4 cells after COVID-19. Overall study findings and caveats: Late post-vaccination samples showed marked contraction of infection- and vaccine-induced clones.

This sample comprised CD4+ T cells from PBMCs cultured with SARS-CoV-2 spike peptides, obtained after COVID-19 vaccination. The source of this sequence is a human donor who received a COVID-19 vaccine. Some clones in this sample may be carry-over from other donors' samples.

CDR3 DNA: TGTGCCAGCAGACGACAGGGCAGCAATCAGCCCCAGCATTTT. It is translated as CASRRQGSNQPQHF. The rearrangement links TRBV25-1 to TRBJ1-5; 7 nucleotides agree with TRBD1. The CDR3 is 14 residues long. Looked up from germline, CDR1 is MGHDK and CDR2 is SYGVNS. The trim removed 6 bases at V and 1 base at J, leaving 3 bases unmatched.